This T cell receptor beta chain originates from a study of T cell repertoires in cytomegalovirus infection. Turning to the study itself: CMV infection together with matching HLA type was indicated by public TCR beta signatures. The study, taken as a whole, reports: It was HLA-C-restricted CMV-specific TCR beta clonotypes that dominated the response ex vivo. There were carriers of CMV plus the relevant HLA, and cumulative public TCR beta family frequency identified them.

On this clonotype: Its antigen is currently unknown.

TCRdb redid the calling of the reads with MiXCR, one entry per CDR3 protein. The table includes a few hundred thousand distinct CDR3 sequences, roughly 10% detected once. The receptor was derived from a human donor in good health (CMV status not recorded). Some clones in this sample may be carry-over from other donors' samples. The sequenced sample consisted of PBMCs.

For the CDR3, the DNA is TGCGCCAGCAGCCGCAATCCGGGCGACAATGAGCAGTTCTTC. Protein sequence: CASSRNPGDNEQFF. The gene calls are TRBV5-1 and TRBJ2-1; D gene ambiguous. From germline, CDR1 is SGHRS and CDR2 YFSETQ. The CDR3 has 14 residues. V lost 4 bases, J lost 5 bases, and 13 bases lay in between. The whole variable domain, remainder taken from reference TRBV5-1 and TRBJ2-1, is KAGVTQTPRYLIKTRGQQVTLSCSPISGHRSVSWYQQTPGQGLQFLFEYFSETQRNKGNFPGRFSGRQFSNSRSEMNVSTLELGDSALYLCASSRNPGDNEQFFGPGTRLTVL.